The 21 T cell receptor beta chains below come from one sample, sequenced in a study of CD8 T cells in ankylosing spondylitis. TCRdb independently ran MiXCR on the 5' RACE reads; one entry per CDR3 protein. Here the sample spans 300,000 to 400,000 distinct CDR3 sequences, approximately 14% being singletons. The sample consisted of blood, either unsorted or a sorted T cell fraction (not recorded which). The receptors originated from a male donor with ankylosing spondylitis or in good health (not recorded which).

This clonotype was counted at least ten times. This chain joins TRBV25-1 and TRBJ2-7; the D is unclear. Looked up from germline, CDR1 is MGHDK and CDR2 is SYGVNS. The V and J ends lost 6 bases and 1 base respectively, with 10 bases between them. This CDR3 is 13 amino acids long. For the CDR3, the DNA is TGTGCCAGCAGACCCCAGGTTTCCTACGAGCAGTACTTC. Residues: CASRPQVSYEQYF.

This clonotype was seen many times. The chain couples TRBV12-3 or TRBV12-4 to TRBJ1-2; the D gene is possibly TRBD1 (5 bases). This CDR3 comprises 14 residues. The V and J ends lost 3 bases and 3 bases respectively, with 11 bases between them. The CDR3 region is CASSLGGGDYGYTF. In nucleotides, the CDR3 is TGTGCCAGCAGTTTGGGTGGGGGAGACTATGGCTACACCTTC.

This clonotype appeared a few times. V and J are TRBV10-2 and TRBJ2-3; D unresolved. In germline, CDR1 is WSHSY, CDR2 SAAADI. V was shortened by 2 bases and J by 2 bases, with 8 bases between the two germline ends. The CDR3 covers 14 residues. The CDR3 DNA follows: TGCGCCAGCAGTGAGGGAGCAGTCACAGATACGCAGTATTTT. Its protein product is CASSEGAVTDTQYF.

This rearrangement joins TRBV20-1 to TRBJ1-1; 8 bases map to TRBD1. Germline V CDR1 and CDR2: DFQATT, SNEGSKA (reference sequence). CDR3 length: 16 residues. V lost 5 bases and J lost 3; bases outside the gene matches: 14. The CDR3 DNA is TGCAGTGCTGAACTGACAGGGGACTTGTGGGACACTGAAGCTTTCTTT. Residues: CSAELTGDLWDTEAFF.

This clonotype was counted ten times or more. The V call is TRBV5-1, the J call TRBJ2-2; D possibly corresponds to TRBD1 (6 bases). The CDR3 is 13 residues long. V was clipped by 3 bases and J by 6 bases, with 9 bases between them. Germline loops: CDR1 SGHRS, CDR2 YFSETQ. The CDR3 region is CASSWAGAGELFF. The CDR3 nucleotides read TGCGCCAGCAGCTGGGCAGGGGCCGGGGAGCTGTTTTTT.

V is TRBV27 and J is TRBJ2-1; the match to TRBD2 covers 9 bases. Trimming took 5 bases from V and 0 from J; bases not matched to a gene: 11. The CDR3 sequence is 18 residues long. Looked up from germline, CDR1 is MNHEY and CDR2 is SMNVEV (reference sequence). The CDR3 DNA reads TGTGCCAGCAGTCCCCTCCTCCTAGCGGGAAGCTCCTACAATGAGCAGTTCTTC. Protein product: CASSPLLLAGSSYNEQFF.

This clonotype has a handful of counts. This rearrangement joins TRBV12-3 or TRBV12-4 to TRBJ2-5; 10 nucleotides align to TRBD2. The V segment lost 3 bases and the J segment 5 bases; nucleotides outside the gene matches: 9. This CDR3 comprises 16 residues. CDR3 coding DNA: TGTGCCAGCAGTTTCATTAGCGGGGGGCCCAGGGAGACCCAGTACTTC. As protein: CASSFISGGPRETQYF.

This clonotype showed up just a few times. The J gene is TRBJ1-2, the V gene TRBV20-1; D is possibly TRBD1 (5 bases). This CDR3 comprises 13 residues. V lost 3 bases and J 0 bases, leaving 8 bases between the germline ends. Looked up from germline, CDR1 is DFQATT and CDR2 is SNEGSKA (reference sequence). CDR3 coding DNA: TGCAGTGCTAGCGAGGACACTAACTATGGCTACACCTTC. It translates to CSASEDTNYGYTF.

This clonotype was seen only a few times. V is TRBV29-1 and J is TRBJ2-3; D is possibly TRBD1 (6 bases). V was pared by 3 bases and J by 4 bases, with 14 bases between. This CDR3 comprises 14 residues. Per germline, CDR1 SQVTM and CDR2 ANQGSEA. The CDR3 protein is CSVDIGTRADTQYF. The DNA of the CDR3 is TGCAGCGTTGATATAGGGACAAGGGCAGATACGCAGTATTTT.

The chain combines TRBV6-5 with TRBJ2-1, with 9 bases that match TRBD2. The V gene's germline CDR1 is MNHEY and CDR2 SVGAGI. The V segment lost 2 bases and the J segment 7 bases; nucleotides outside the gene matches: 3. This CDR3 is 14 amino acids long. DNA for the CDR3: TGTGCCAGCAGTTACGCGGGGGGGCAAAATGAGCAGTTCTTC. It translates to CASSYAGGQNEQFF.

This clonotype was observed a few times. The CDR3 bases are TGTGCCAGCAGAGGGTCATACGAGCAGTACTTC. It yields the protein CASRGSYEQYF. V and J are TRBV7-2 and TRBJ2-7; no firm D call. Germline values: CDR1 SGHTA, CDR2 FQGNSA. The CDR3 contains 11 residues. V lost 6 bases and J lost 4, with 7 bases in between.

This clonotype showed up just a few times. The chain joins TRBV29-1 to TRBJ2-7; D may be TRBD1 (5 bases). The CDR3 sequence is 11 residues long. CDR1 and CDR2 from the germline V gene are SQVTM and ANQGSEA. Trimming shortened V by 7 bases and J by 2 bases, and 9 bases separated the two germline ends. The CDR3: CSGRTPYEQYF. Written as DNA, the CDR3 is TGCAGCGGGCGGACACCCTACGAGCAGTACTTC.

The chain links TRBV7-9 to TRBJ2-5; D not resolved. V was shortened by 2 bases and J by 4 bases, with 11 bases between the two germline ends. This CDR3 comprises 14 residues. The germline V gene has CDR1 SEHNR and CDR2 FQNEAQ (reference sequence). The CDR3 coding sequence is TGTGCCAGCAGCTTACCCGAGATCAGAGAGACCCAGTACTTC. Protein product: CASSLPEIRETQYF.

The chain combines TRBV11-3 with TRBJ2-3; no reliable D call. The CDR3 covers 12 residues. Germline CDR1 reads SGHNT; CDR2 reads YENEEA. V shed 4 bases and J shed 4 bases, with 6 bases lying between them. In DNA, the CDR3 is TGTGCCAGCAGCTCTAGGGCAGATACGCAGTATTTT. Encoded protein: CASSSRADTQYF. Full variable domain (remainder filled in from reference TRBV11-3 and TRBJ2-3): EAGVVQSPRYKIIEKKQPVAFWCNPISGHNTLYWYLQNLGQGPELLIRYENEEAVDDSQLPKDRFSAERLKGVDSTLKIQPAELGDSAVYLCASSSRADTQYFGPGTRLTVL.

This chain uses TRBV6-2 or TRBV6-3 with TRBJ2-1; D ambiguous. V shed 0 bases and J shed 3 bases, with 18 bases lying between them. Germline assignment: CDR1 MNHEY and CDR2 SVGEGT. The CDR3 is 18 residues long. The CDR3 protein is CASSYSVSLSLIYNEQFF. CDR3 coding DNA: TGTGCCAGCAGTTACTCGGTTTCTCTTAGTCTTATCTACAATGAGCAGTTCTTC.

The chain has TRBV5-1 and TRBJ2-5; 10 bases line up with TRBD1. Per the germline V gene, CDR1 is SGHRS and CDR2 is YFSETQ. The CDR3 is 16 residues long. V shed 0 bases, J shed 2 bases, and the junction held 4 bases outside the gene matches. CDR3 in amino acids: CASSLGWTGGQETQYF. The CDR3 region has the DNA TGCGCCAGCAGCTTGGGTTGGACAGGGGGGCAAGAGACCCAGTACTTC.

This clonotype was observed a few times. J is TRBJ1-5 and V is TRBV21-1; TRBD1, as called in the table, went unchecked against the DNA. TRBV21-1 is labeled a pseudogene. The CDR3 is 15 amino acids. The CDR3, as DNA: TGTGCCAGCATCTCCCGGGACGGCCGAAATCAGCCCCAGCATTTT. It is translated as CASISRDGRNQPQHF.

This clonotype was found a few times. This chain links TRBV6-5 with TRBJ2-5; possible D gene TRBD2, 5 bases. Germline-derived CDR1 and CDR2 are MNHEY and SVGAGI. The CDR3 runs 12 residues. Trimming removed 5 bases from V and 7 bases from J, with 11 bases in between. CDR3 region: CASSPRSGTQYF. As DNA, the CDR3 is TGTGCCAGCAGTCCACGCAGCGGGACCCAGTACTTC.

There are many counts of this clonotype. The rearrangement uses TRBV5-1 and TRBJ1-6; TRBD1 agrees at 11 bases. V gave up 4 bases and J gave up 7 bases; unmatched junction bases: 1. CDR3 size: 14 residues. CDR1 and CDR2 (germline): SGHRS, YFSETQ. CDR3 nucleotide sequence: TGCGCCAGCAGCGGGGACAGGGGGAATTCACCCCTCCACTTT. Translating gives CASSGDRGNSPLHF.

This clonotype occurred a few times. V is TRBV10-2 and J is TRBJ2-3, with D uncertain. Germline CDR1 is WSHSY and CDR2 is SAAADI. Deletions cut 7 bases from V and 2 bases from J, with 19 bases between. CDR3 length: 16 amino acids. The CDR3, as DNA: TGCGCCAGCACCACCGACCCCTGGCTAGTCACAGATACGCAGTATTTT. This gives the protein CASTTDPWLVTDTQYF.

The chain carries TRBV12-3 or TRBV12-4 and TRBJ1-6, with D possibly matching TRBD1 (5 bases). There are 16 residues in the CDR3. Trimming cost V 2 bases and J 10 bases, with 18 bases left between them. In DNA, the CDR3 is TGTGCCAGCAGTTTACTTTTCGAGGGAGGGGAGTCACCCCTCCACTTT. Protein product: CASSLLFEGGESPLHF.